Following are 16 T cell receptor beta chains from one sample sequenced in a study of blood T cell repertoires in COVID-19. Generated by immunoSEQ multiplex PCR, the TCRdb table keeps only in-frame clones and is missing some. Among 150,000 or so clones listed, around nine tenths were seen once. What was sequenced was peripheral blood. The origin of the receptors is a human donor in a cohort sampled during active COVID-19.

The chain links TRBV3-1 (or the pseudogene TRBV3-2) to TRBJ2-7, with D possibly matching TRBD2 (7 bases). Germline V gene sequence: CDR1 LGHDT, CDR2 YNNKEL (reference sequence). The CDR3 totals 18 residues. The V and J ends lost 0 bases and 2 bases respectively, with 20 bases between them. CDR3 sequence: CASSQDLGRGAIPYEQYF. As DNA, the CDR3 is TGTGCCAGCAGCCAAGATCTTGGTCGGGGGGCCATTCCCTACGAGCAGTACTTC.

This sequence joins TRBV2 and TRBJ2-3; tentatively, D is TRBD1 (6 bases). Deletions cut 6 bases from V and 3 bases from J, with 19 bases between. The CDR3 contains 16 residues. Per the germline V gene, CDR1 is SNHLY and CDR2 is FYNNEI. The CDR3 spells CASSGRGFRGTDTQYF. CDR3 in DNA: TGTGCCAGCAGCGGCCGGGGTTTCAGGGGAACAGATACGCAGTATTTT.

The J gene is TRBJ2-4, the V gene TRBV18, with 7 positions matching TRBD2. The CDR3 has 18 amino acids. Looked up from germline, CDR1 is KGHSH and CDR2 is LQKENI. Trimming took 1 base from V and 0 from J; bases not matched to a gene: 9. The CDR3 region has the DNA TGTGCCAGCTCACCACGGGAGGGCAGCTTGTTAGCCAAAAACATTCAGTACTTC. Translation: CASSPREGSLLAKNIQYF.

The CDR3 protein is CASSVSGGSIYGYTF. CDR3 bases: TGTGCCAGCAGCGTATCAGGGGGCAGTATCTATGGCTACACCTTC. J is TRBJ1-2 and V is TRBV9; 8 bases agree with TRBD1. The length of the CDR3 is 15 residues. Germline values: CDR1 SGDLS, CDR2 YYNGEE. With 1 base clipped from V and 4 bases from J, the junction kept 6 bases outside the gene matches.

This chain joins TRBV20-1 and TRBJ1-5, with 7 bases identical to TRBD1. There are 11 residues in the CDR3. Per germline, CDR1 DFQATT and CDR2 SNEGSKA (reference sequence). Losses at the gene ends were 3 bases for V and 14 bases for J; bases not matched to a gene: 7. The DNA of the CDR3 is TGCAGTGCTAGTGATCGGACAGGCGAGCATTTT. This sequence encodes CSASDRTGEHF.

The gene calls are TRBV3-1 (or the pseudogene TRBV3-2) and TRBJ2-2; D possibly corresponds to TRBD2 (6 bases). The length of the CDR3 is 15 residues. Germline-derived CDR1 and CDR2 are LGHDT and YNNKEL (reference sequence). V lost 1 base, J lost 7 bases, and 13 bases lay in between. The CDR3, as DNA: TGTGCCAGCAGCCAAGCCGGGAGTGGGGTCGGGGAGCTGTTTTTT. Translating gives CASSQAGSGVGELFF.

The DNA for the CDR3 is TGTGCCAGCAGTCGGACTAGGAGCTCCTACAATGAGCAGTTCTTC. Its translation is CASSRTRSSYNEQFF. This chain connects TRBV2 to TRBJ2-1; 7 nucleotides align to TRBD2. The CDR3 is 15 residues long. Trimming at V came to 5 bases and at J to 0 bases, leaving 4 bases not matched to a gene. Germline V gene lookup returns CDR1 SNHLY and CDR2 FYNNEI. Using reference TRBV2 and TRBJ2-1 for the parts outside the CDR3, the full variable domain is EPEVTQTPSHQVTQMGQEVILRCVPISNHLYFYWYRQILGQKVEFLVSFYNNEISEKSEIFDDQFSVERPDGSNFTLKIRSTKLEDSAMYFCASSRTRSSYNEQFFGPGTRLTVL.

This clone was detected once. The J gene is TRBJ2-5, the V gene TRBV9; 10 bases align to TRBD2. The CDR3 contains 16 residues. CDR1 is SGDLS and CDR2 is YYNGEE in the germline V gene. V gave up 3 bases and J gave up 5 bases; unmatched junction bases: 10. The CDR3 region is CASSATSGAPGETQYF. The CDR3 nucleotides are TGTGCCAGCAGCGCTACTAGCGGGGCCCCGGGGGAGACCCAGTACTTC.

V usage is TRBV7-2 and J usage is TRBJ1-3; no firm D call. Trimming removed 3 bases at V and 4 bases at J, with 13 bases between. CDR1 is SGHTA, CDR2 FQGNSA, per germline. This CDR3 comprises 15 residues. The CDR3 DNA is TGTGCCAGCAGCTTCTTAATGGCTTCCGGAAACACCATATATTTT. It yields the protein CASSFLMASGNTIYF. The whole variable domain, filled in from reference TRBV7-2 and TRBJ1-3, reads GAGVSQSPSNKVTEKGKDVELRCDPISGHTALYWYRQSLGQGLEFLIYFQGNSAPDKSGLPSDRFSAERTGGSVSTLTIQRTQQEDSAVYLCASSFLMASGNTIYFGEGSWLTVV.

The V call is TRBV10-3, the J call TRBJ1-1; D might be TRBD1 (5 bases). This CDR3 region has 13 residues. V was pared by 3 bases and J by 3 bases, with 8 bases between. In germline, CDR1 is ENHRY, CDR2 SYGVKD. The DNA for the CDR3 is TGTGCCATCAGTGACGGGGGTTACACTGAAGCTTTCTTT. It translates to CAISDGGYTEAFF.

The chain couples TRBV7-9 to TRBJ1-3; D is possibly TRBD1 (6 bases). In germline, CDR1 is SEHNR, CDR2 FQNEAQ (reference sequence). V lost 1 base to trimming and J lost 1 base, with 14 bases between them. CDR3 length equals 17 residues. CDR3 in DNA: TGTGCCAGCAGCTTAGGTCCGGCAGGGGCGTCTGGAAACACCATATATTTT. Translating it yields CASSLGPAGASGNTIYF.

V is TRBV7-2 and J is TRBJ1-6; D is ambiguous. Per the germline V gene, CDR1 is SGHTA and CDR2 is FQGNSA. Trimming pared 3 bases from V and 0 bases from J, leaving 3 bases between. CDR3 size: 14 residues. The CDR3: CASSLASYNSPLHF. The CDR3 DNA sequence: TGTGCCAGCAGCTTGGCCTCCTATAATTCACCCCTCCACTTT.

The chain has TRBV7-9 and TRBJ1-4, with TRBD1 matching 7 bases. The CDR3 consists of 14 residues. The germline CDR1 and CDR2 sequences are SEHNR and FQNEAQ (reference sequence). Trimming at V came to 5 bases and at J to 5 bases, leaving 5 bases not matched to a gene. CDR3 sequence: CASSVTGINEKLFF. CDR3 sequence (DNA): TGTGCCAGCAGCGTGACAGGGATCAATGAAAAACTGTTTTTT.

The gene calls are TRBV20-1 and TRBJ2-1; D may be TRBD2 (6 bases). Germline lookup yields CDR1 DFQATT and CDR2 SNEGSKA (reference sequence). CDR3 length: 10 amino acids. V gave up 5 bases and J gave up 9 bases, with 8 bases separating them. The CDR3 nucleotides are TGCAGTGCTGGGGAGGCTGAGCAGTTCTTC. This encodes CSAGEAEQFF.

The chain couples TRBV5-6 to TRBJ1-2; D unresolved. Trimming stripped 6 bases from V and 8 bases from J, with 14 bases between. The V gene's germline CDR1 is SGHDT and CDR2 YYEEEE. This CDR3 has 12 amino acids. The CDR3 is CASTRGGEGYTF. CDR3 DNA: TGTGCCAGCACCCGAGGAGGAGAGGGCTACACCTTC.

Here the CDR3 reads CASSVVQGNTEAFF. The CDR3 coding sequence is TGTGCCAGCAGTGTCGTACAGGGGAACACTGAAGCTTTCTTT. The J gene is TRBJ1-1, the V gene TRBV2; TRBD1 is a possible D gene (6 bases). Deletions cut 4 bases from V and 1 base from J, with 10 bases between. The germline CDR1 and CDR2 sequences are SNHLY and FYNNEI. The CDR3 sequence is 14 residues long.